This note documents a single TCR beta chain sequence. The sample belongs to a study of control samples from healthy donors and cancer patients. Trimming pared 2 bases from V and 4 bases from J, leaving 9 bases between. The CDR3 has 14 residues. Germline CDR1 is MNHEY and CDR2 is SMNVEV (reference sequence). TCRdb's table, derived via immunoSEQ multiplex PCR, lists solely in-frame clones and lacks some. The sample lists some 150,000 clones, 96% occurring once. The receptor was derived from a woman under 40 in good health. The chain is built from TRBV27 and TRBJ1-5, with D possibly TRBD1 on 6 matching bases. The specimen was blood. CDR3 protein: CASSLIRGNQPQHF. CDR3 bases: TGTGCCAGCAGTTTAATCAGGGGTAATCAGCCCCAGCATTTT.